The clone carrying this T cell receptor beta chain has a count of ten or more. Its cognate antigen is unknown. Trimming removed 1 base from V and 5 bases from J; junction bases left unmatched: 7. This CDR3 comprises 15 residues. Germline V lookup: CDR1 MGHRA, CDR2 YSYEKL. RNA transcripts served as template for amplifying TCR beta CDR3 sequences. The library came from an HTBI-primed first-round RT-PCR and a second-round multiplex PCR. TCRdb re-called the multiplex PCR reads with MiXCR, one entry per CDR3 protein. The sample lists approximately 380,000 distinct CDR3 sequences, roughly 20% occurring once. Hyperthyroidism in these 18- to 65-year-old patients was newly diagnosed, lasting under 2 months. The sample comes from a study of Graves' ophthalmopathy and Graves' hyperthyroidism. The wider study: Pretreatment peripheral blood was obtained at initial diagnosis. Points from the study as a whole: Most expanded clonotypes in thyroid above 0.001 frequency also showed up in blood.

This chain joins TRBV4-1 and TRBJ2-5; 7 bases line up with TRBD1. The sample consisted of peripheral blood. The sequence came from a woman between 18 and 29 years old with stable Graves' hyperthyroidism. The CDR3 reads CASSQVRGSGETQYF. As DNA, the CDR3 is TGCGCCAGCAGCCAAGTCAGGGGGAGTGGGGAGACCCAGTACTTC.